This TCR beta chain stems from a study of T cells in Graves' hyperthyroidism and ophthalmopathy. Study conclusions and caveats: From stable hyperthyroidism, ophthalmopathy was set apart by a 13 V-J model.

Germline CDR1 is SGHTA and CDR2 is FQGNSA. This CDR3 has 16 residues. The J segment lost 3 bases and the V segment lost 0 bases, leaving 4 bases of the junction unmatched. As regards this clonotype: Its antigen is not identified.

Amplification yielded TCR beta CDR3 regions, with RNA transcripts as the source. The primer set for the first-round RT-PCR of the TCR CDR3 was HTBI. Each CDR3 protein gets one entry after TCRdb re-called the multiplex PCR reads with MiXCR. The sample yields approximately 640,000 distinct CDR3 sequences, roughly 46% seen once. Uncontrolled infection, other autoimmune disease, pregnancy or lactation led to exclusion. Orbital computed tomography and thyroid ultrasound, together with serum TRAb and thyroxine and clinical symptoms, were used for diagnoses. The rearrangement links TRBV7-2 to TRBJ2-7; the match to TRBD1 covers 11 bases. The clonotype comes from an adult man with Graves' disease, either hyperthyroidism or ophthalmopathy (not recorded which). Source material: peripheral blood or thyroid tissue (not recorded which). CDR3 protein: CASSLAGDRGDYEQYF. CDR3 DNA: TGTGCCAGCAGCTTAGCGGGGGACAGGGGGGACTACGAGCAGTACTTC.